One and the same sample provided the 30 T cell receptor beta chains below, sequenced in a study of blood T cell repertoires in COVID-19. This table comes from immunoSEQ multiplex PCR, and its TCRdb copy is limited to in-frame clones, with some not included. The table shows over 150,000 clones, with approximately 86% occurring only once. Material for sequencing was PBMCs or T cells enriched from blood (not recorded which). These receptors were obtained from a young woman who had recovered from COVID-19.

The chain joins TRBV11-3 to TRBJ2-7; the match to TRBD2 covers 9 bases. Trimming removed 4 bases from V and 3 bases from J; junction bases left unmatched: 7. Germline CDR1 SGHNT, CDR2 YENEEA. The CDR3 runs 15 residues. This CDR3 reads CASSSVAGARYEQYF. Written as DNA, the CDR3 is TGTGCCAGCAGCTCGGTAGCGGGAGCCCGCTACGAGCAGTACTTC.

This CDR3 reads CASSLHRGGYTF. CDR3 nucleotide sequence: TGTGCCAGCAGCTTGCACAGGGGTGGCTACACCTTC. The chain links TRBV5-5 to TRBJ1-2, with 7 nucleotides matching TRBD1. Germline CDR1 is SGHKS and CDR2 is YYEKEE (reference sequence). J was trimmed by 7 bases and V by 1 base; bases with no gene match: 1. CDR3 length: 12 amino acids.

This chain joins TRBV4-2 and TRBJ2-3, with D uncertain. V dropped 6 bases and J dropped 0 bases, with 16 bases sitting between them. This CDR3 is 16 amino acids long. Germline V gene sequence: CDR1 LGHNA, CDR2 YNFKEQ. The CDR3 sequence: CASSHDSDLSTDTQYF. Written as DNA, the CDR3 is TGTGCCAGCAGTCATGATAGTGACTTGAGCACAGATACGCAGTATTTT.

V usage is TRBV19 and J usage is TRBJ1-5; D is ambiguous. The V and J ends lost 5 bases and 4 bases respectively, with 12 bases between them. Looked up from germline, CDR1 is LNHDA and CDR2 is SQIVND (reference sequence). This CDR3 is built from 14 residues. CDR3 nucleotides: TGTGCCAGTAGTCCCCAAGGAGGGAATCAGCCCCAGCATTTT. Its translation is CASSPQGGNQPQHF.

This clone was counted a single time. In DNA form, the CDR3 reads TGTGCCAGCAGTTTGGCTGATGACGAGCAGTACTTC. Encoded protein: CASSLADDEQYF. This chain uses TRBV28 with TRBJ2-7; D not certain. Trimming shortened V by 3 bases and J by 5 bases, and 8 bases separated the two germline ends. CDR3 length: 12 amino acids. Germline values: CDR1 MDHEN, CDR2 SYDVKM.

The rearrangement links TRBV30 to TRBJ1-1, with a possible D match to TRBD1 (5 bases). Looked up from germline, CDR1 is GTSNPN and CDR2 is SVGIG (reference sequence). The ends were cut back, 7 bases at V and 7 bases at J, with 13 bases in the middle. This CDR3 region has 11 residues. CDR3 loop: CASQADFEAFF. The CDR3, as DNA: TGTGCCTCACAGGCGGATTTTGAAGCTTTCTTT.

The rearrangement links TRBV19 to TRBJ1-5; D call uncertain. In germline, CDR1 is LNHDA, CDR2 SQIVND (reference sequence). V gave up 9 bases and J gave up 5 bases, with 11 bases separating them. This CDR3 has 12 amino acids. DNA for the CDR3: TGTGCCAGCCGCCCTGGAGATCAGCCCCAGCATTTT. It yields the protein CASRPGDQPQHF.

This clone has just one count. The chain uses TRBV3-1 (or the pseudogene TRBV3-2) and TRBJ2-7; 9 bases match TRBD1. This CDR3 region has 14 residues. With 4 bases clipped from V and 3 bases from J, the junction kept 4 bases outside the gene matches. Per germline, CDR1 LGHDT and CDR2 YNNKEL (reference sequence). The CDR3 coding sequence is TGTGCCAGCAGCCCTAGGACAGGGGTCTACGAGCAGTACTTC. This translates into CASSPRTGVYEQYF.

In regard to this clone: The junction shows a germline mismatch at one end, possibly a read error. The chain links TRBV12-5 to TRBJ2-3; D ambiguous. CDR1 and CDR2 from the germline V gene are LGHNT and FRNRAP. The CDR3 contains 10 residues. CDR3 DNA sequence: TGTGCTAGTGGTTTCAGCGAGGTCGTTTTT. It specifies CASGFSEVVF.

This chain joins TRBV2 and TRBJ1-2; 11 nucleotides align to TRBD1. V was clipped by 6 bases and J by 5 bases; unmatched bases: 5. This CDR3 contains 14 residues. Germline V gives CDR1 SNHLY, CDR2 FYNNEI. The CDR3, as DNA: TGTGCCAGCAGCGGGACAGGGGGTCGTTATGGCTACACCTTC. Protein: CASSGTGGRYGYTF.

The chain joins TRBV4-1 to TRBJ1-1; 8 bases line up with TRBD1. With V trimmed by 0 bases and J by 1 base, 1 base remained unmatched. Germline CDR1 reads MGHRA; CDR2 reads YSYEKL. The CDR3 is made up of 15 amino acids. This CDR3 is CASSQETGENTEAFF. CDR3 in DNA: TGCGCCAGCAGCCAAGAGACAGGGGAGAACACTGAAGCTTTCTTT.

The rearrangement uses TRBV3-1 (or the pseudogene TRBV3-2) and TRBJ1-5; 7 bases fit TRBD1. The CDR3 runs 16 residues. V lost 1 base, J lost 7 bases, and 10 bases stayed unmatched. Germline-derived CDR1 and CDR2 are LGHDT and YNNKEL (reference sequence). CDR3 coding DNA: TGTGCCAGCAGCCAAGTCGACAGGGCGGAATACCAGCCCCAGCATTTT. As protein: CASSQVDRAEYQPQHF.

Only a few counts were recorded for this clone. The chain recombines TRBV9 with TRBJ1-4; a weak D match, TRBD1 (6 bases). This CDR3 contains 15 residues. The germline V and J ends were trimmed by 4 bases and 7 bases, with 17 bases remaining between them. The germline gives CDR1 SGDLS, CDR2 YYNGEE. CDR3 in DNA: TGTGCCAGCAGCCCTACAACAGGGTGGAGTGAAAAACTGTTTTTT. Its protein product is CASSPTTGWSEKLFF.

The chain carries TRBV11-3 and TRBJ2-5, with a weak D call TRBD1 (6 bases). V was shortened by 0 bases and J by 2 bases, with 7 bases between the two germline ends. The V gene's germline CDR1 is SGHNT and CDR2 YENEEA. The CDR3 spans 14 residues. CDR3 amino acids: CASSLEQGQETQYF. Here the CDR3 DNA reads TGTGCCAGCAGCTTAGAACAGGGTCAAGAGACCCAGTACTTC.

This chain uses TRBV6-5 with TRBJ2-1; 8 bases agree with TRBD1. The CDR3 length is 16 residues. Germline lookup yields CDR1 MNHEY and CDR2 SVGAGI. J was trimmed by 12 bases and V by 2 bases; bases with no gene match: 15. The CDR3 is CASSYPTGEYGDRQFF. CDR3 nucleotide sequence: TGTGCCAGCAGTTACCCGACAGGGGAGTACGGCGATCGGCAGTTCTTC.

This chain joins TRBV4-3 and TRBJ1-2; D gene unclear. V was clipped by 0 bases and J by 1 base, with 12 bases between them. The CDR3 totals 16 residues. The germline CDR1 and CDR2 sequences are LGHNA and YSLEER. This CDR3 is CASSQDPNSFNYGYTF. The CDR3, as DNA: TGCGCCAGCAGCCAAGATCCCAACAGCTTTAACTATGGCTACACCTTC.

This clone was counted a single time. CDR3 protein: CSAFSPYEQYF. DNA for the CDR3: TGCAGTGCTTTCAGTCCCTACGAGCAGTACTTC. This chain connects TRBV20-1 to TRBJ2-7; D not certain. The CDR3 has 11 residues. Germline V gene data show CDR1 as DFQATT and CDR2 as SNEGSKA (reference sequence). V was pared by 5 bases and J by 2 bases, with 7 bases between.

The chain employs TRBV19 and TRBJ2-2; D might be TRBD1 (6 bases). Germline-derived CDR1 and CDR2 are LNHDA and SQIVND (reference sequence). V dropped 6 bases and J dropped 5 bases, with 13 bases sitting between them. The CDR3 totals 14 residues. The CDR3 sequence is CASRAGGGTGELFF. The CDR3 DNA sequence: TGTGCCAGTAGGGCTGGGGGCGGGACCGGGGAGCTGTTTTTT.

The rearrangement uses TRBV12-3 or TRBV12-4 and TRBJ1-1; D may be TRBD1 (6 bases). Trimming shortened V by 5 bases and J by 11 bases, and 15 bases separated the two germline ends. The CDR3 length is 12 residues. The CDR3 DNA follows: TGTGCCAGCAGTCCCCGGGGGGCTGGCGCTTTCTTT. Translation: CASSPRGAGAFF.

The V gene is TRBV27, the J gene TRBJ2-4, with no clear D. This CDR3 is 16 amino acids long. CDR1 is MNHEY, CDR2 SMNVEV, per germline (reference sequence). Trimming took off 0 bases at V and 0 bases at J, with 9 bases between the two ends. CDR3 coding DNA: TGTGCCAGCAGTTTATCTGGCTCCTTAGCCAAAAACATTCAGTACTTC. This translates into CASSLSGSLAKNIQYF.

The chain recombines TRBV25-1 with TRBJ2-2, with 8 nucleotides matching TRBD1. Germline CDR1 MGHDK, CDR2 SYGVNS. Trimming took 4 bases from V and 3 from J; bases not matched to a gene: 4. The CDR3 has 15 amino acids. The CDR3 nucleotides read TGTGCCAGCAGTGGGCGGGACAGGTACACCGGGGAGCTGTTTTTT. Its translation: CASSGRDRYTGELFF.

The chain joins TRBV2 to TRBJ1-2; D gene uncertain. This CDR3 comprises 10 residues. Trimming left V 9 bases short and J 8 bases short, with 10 bases between. CDR1 and CDR2 (germline): SNHLY, FYNNEI. Written as DNA, the CDR3 is TGTGCCAGACAGAATTTCGGCTACACCTTC. This sequence encodes CARQNFGYTF.

CDR3 sequence (DNA): TGTGCCAGCAGCCCACTAAGGGAGACCCAGTACTTC. This codes for CASSPLRETQYF. V and J are TRBV11-3 and TRBJ2-5; D not certain. Trimming took 5 bases from V and 5 from J, leaving 9 bases between them. The CDR3 is made up of 12 amino acids. Germline CDR1 reads SGHNT; CDR2 reads YENEEA.

This clone was seen only a few times. The chain carries TRBV2 and TRBJ2-2; D is uncertain. The germline V and J ends were trimmed by 4 bases and 4 bases, with 10 bases remaining between them. In germline, CDR1 is SNHLY, CDR2 FYNNEI. The CDR3 runs 14 residues. The CDR3 spells CASSVEQFTGELFF. CDR3 in DNA: TGTGCCAGCAGTGTGGAACAGTTCACCGGGGAGCTGTTTTTT. The whole variable domain, remainder taken from reference TRBV2 and TRBJ2-2, is EPEVTQTPSHQVTQMGQEVILRCVPISNHLYFYWYRQILGQKVEFLVSFYNNEISEKSEIFDDQFSVERPDGSNFTLKIRSTKLEDSAMYFCASSVEQFTGELFFGEGSRLTVL.

In this sample, this clone turned up a few times. The chain uses TRBV5-1 and TRBJ2-1; 7 bases align to TRBD1. The CDR3 runs to 16 residues. Germline-derived CDR1 and CDR2 are SGHRS and YFSETQ. V dropped 2 bases and J dropped 4; count of bases not matched to a gene: 9. Written as DNA, the CDR3 is TGCGCCAGCAGCTTTGACCCGGACAGGTTATACAATGAGCAGTTCTTC. Translating it yields CASSFDPDRLYNEQFF.

This clone was found a few times. The chain combines TRBV7-3 with TRBJ2-1, with TRBD2 matching 12 bases. Germline V gives CDR1 SGHTA, CDR2 FQGTGA. V was clipped by 5 bases and J by 6 bases; unmatched bases: 2. The CDR3 is made up of 14 amino acids. CDR3 DNA: TGTGCCAGCAGCGTGACTAGCGGGGGCAATGAGCAGTTCTTC. Protein sequence: CASSVTSGGNEQFF.

The chain joins TRBV4-2 to TRBJ1-2, with 7 bases that match TRBD1. CDR3 length: 11 amino acids. CDR1 is LGHNA, CDR2 YNFKEQ, per germline. Losses at the gene ends were 3 bases for V and 13 bases for J; bases not matched to a gene: 5. The CDR3 here is CASSQAQGPTF. The CDR3 DNA follows: TGTGCCAGCAGCCAGGCACAGGGGCCCACCTTC.

The chain employs TRBV3-1 (or the pseudogene TRBV3-2) and TRBJ1-1, with TRBD1 identical over 7 bases. With V trimmed by 2 bases and J by 8 bases, 5 bases remained unmatched. This CDR3 spans 13 amino acids. Germline-derived CDR1 and CDR2 are LGHDT and YNNKEL (reference sequence). CDR3 amino acids: CASSQQRGQEAFF. CDR3 in DNA: TGTGCCAGCAGCCAACAAAGGGGGCAGGAAGCTTTCTTT.

The chain employs TRBV11-2 and TRBJ1-2, with D perhaps TRBD1 (6 bases). V dropped 5 bases and J dropped 0 bases, with 19 bases sitting between them. This CDR3 region has 17 residues. Per germline, CDR1 SGHAT and CDR2 FQNNGV. CDR3 amino acids: CASSPDSAILTNYGYTF. CDR3 nucleotide sequence: TGTGCCAGCAGCCCGGACAGCGCAATTCTAACTAACTATGGCTACACCTTC.

V is TRBV7-2 and J is TRBJ1-1; 8 nucleotides match TRBD1. Germline V gene data show CDR1 as SGHTA and CDR2 as FQGNSA. The CDR3 contains 16 residues. After removal of 5 bases from V and 1 base from J, the junction contained 9 bases not matched to a gene. In DNA, the CDR3 is TGTGCCAGCAGCCCCCAGCAGGGGGCTTGGAACACTGAAGCTTTCTTT. Its protein is CASSPQQGAWNTEAFF. The full variable domain, rest sourced from reference TRBV7-2 and TRBJ1-1, is GAGVSQSPSNKVTEKGKDVELRCDPISGHTALYWYRQSLGQGLEFLIYFQGNSAPDKSGLPSDRFSAERTGGSVSTLTIQRTQQEDSAVYLCASSPQQGAWNTEAFFGQGTRLTVV.